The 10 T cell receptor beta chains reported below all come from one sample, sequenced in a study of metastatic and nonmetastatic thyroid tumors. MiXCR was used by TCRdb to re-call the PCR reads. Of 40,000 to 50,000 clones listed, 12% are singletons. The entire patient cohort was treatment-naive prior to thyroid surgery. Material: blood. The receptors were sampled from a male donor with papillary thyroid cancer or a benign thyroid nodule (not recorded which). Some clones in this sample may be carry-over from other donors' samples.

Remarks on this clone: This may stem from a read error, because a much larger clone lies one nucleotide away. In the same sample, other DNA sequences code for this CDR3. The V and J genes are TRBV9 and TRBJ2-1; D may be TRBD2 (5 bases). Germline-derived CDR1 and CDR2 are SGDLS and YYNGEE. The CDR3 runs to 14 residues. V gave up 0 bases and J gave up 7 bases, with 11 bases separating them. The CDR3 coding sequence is TGTGCCAGCAGCGTAGCGCTAGCTGGGAATGAGCAGTTCTTC. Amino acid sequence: CASSVALAGNEQFF.

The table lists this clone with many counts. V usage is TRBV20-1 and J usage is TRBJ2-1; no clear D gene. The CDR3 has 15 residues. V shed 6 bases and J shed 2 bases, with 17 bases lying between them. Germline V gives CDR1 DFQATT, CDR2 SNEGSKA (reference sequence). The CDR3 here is CSASSVGYTYNEQFF. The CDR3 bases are TGCAGTGCCTCCAGTGTGGGCTACACCTACAATGAGCAGTTCTTC.

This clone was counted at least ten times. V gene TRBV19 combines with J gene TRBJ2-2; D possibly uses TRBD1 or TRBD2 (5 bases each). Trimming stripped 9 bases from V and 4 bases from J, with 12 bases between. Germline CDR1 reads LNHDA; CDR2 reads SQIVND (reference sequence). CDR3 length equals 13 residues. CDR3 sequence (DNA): TGTGCCAGCCGCCAGAGGGGCACCGGGGAGCTGTTTTTT. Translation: CASRQRGTGELFF.

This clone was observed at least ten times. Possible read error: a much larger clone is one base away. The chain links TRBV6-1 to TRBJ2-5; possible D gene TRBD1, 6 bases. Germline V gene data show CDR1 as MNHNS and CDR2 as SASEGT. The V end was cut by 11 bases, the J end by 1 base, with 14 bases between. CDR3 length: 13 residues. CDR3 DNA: TGTGCCTGCGGGCAGGGGCCCCAAGAGACCCAGTACTTC. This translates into CACGQGPQETQYF.

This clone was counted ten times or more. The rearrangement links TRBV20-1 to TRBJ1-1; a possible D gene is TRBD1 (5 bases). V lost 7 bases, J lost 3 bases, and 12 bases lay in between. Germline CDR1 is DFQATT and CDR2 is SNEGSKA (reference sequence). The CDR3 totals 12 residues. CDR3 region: CSGPGGYTEAFF. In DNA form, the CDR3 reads TGCAGTGGCCCCGGGGGGTACACTGAAGCTTTCTTT.

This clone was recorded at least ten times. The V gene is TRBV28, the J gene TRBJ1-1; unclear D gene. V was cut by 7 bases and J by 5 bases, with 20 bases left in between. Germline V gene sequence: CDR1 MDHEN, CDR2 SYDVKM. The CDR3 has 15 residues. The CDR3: CASTLDLRDRTEAFF. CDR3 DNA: TGTGCCAGCACCCTGGACTTAAGGGATAGGACTGAAGCTTTCTTT.

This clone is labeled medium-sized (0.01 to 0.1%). The CDR3 DNA is TGTGCCAGCAGTTTAAGGGACAGGTTTAACTATGGCTACACCTTC. It codes for CASSLRDRFNYGYTF. The chain joins TRBV28 to TRBJ1-2; TRBD1 matches 8 bases. Unmatched junction bases numbered 3, after V lost 2 bases and J lost 1 base. The germline V gene has CDR1 MDHEN and CDR2 SYDVKM. This CDR3 is built from 15 residues.

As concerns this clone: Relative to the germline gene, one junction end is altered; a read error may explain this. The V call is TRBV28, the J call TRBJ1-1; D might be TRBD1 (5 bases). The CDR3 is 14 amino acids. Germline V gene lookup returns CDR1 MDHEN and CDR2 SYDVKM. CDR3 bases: TGTGCCAGCAGTTTGTTGGGACGGGGAGTTGAAGCTTTATTT. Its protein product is CASSLLGRGVEALF.

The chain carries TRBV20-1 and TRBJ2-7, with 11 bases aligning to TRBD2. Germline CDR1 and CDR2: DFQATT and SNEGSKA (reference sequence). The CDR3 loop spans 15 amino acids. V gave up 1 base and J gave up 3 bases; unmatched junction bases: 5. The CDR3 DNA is TGCAGTGCTAGAGGTAGCGGGAGGGTAGGCTACGAGCAGTACTTC. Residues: CSARGSGRVGYEQYF.

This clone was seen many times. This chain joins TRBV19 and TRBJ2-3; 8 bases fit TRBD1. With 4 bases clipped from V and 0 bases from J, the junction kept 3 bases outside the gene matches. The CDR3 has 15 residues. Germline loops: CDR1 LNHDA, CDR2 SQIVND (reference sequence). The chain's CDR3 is CASSTDRASTDTQYF. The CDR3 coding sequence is TGTGCCAGTAGTACGGACAGGGCTAGCACAGATACGCAGTATTTT.